This T cell receptor beta chain came from a study of blood T cell repertoires in COVID-19. Produced via immunoSEQ multiplex PCR; TCRdb's table is partial and in-frame only. The sample lists around 170,000 clones; 80% to 85% were seen once. Sequenced material: peripheral blood. This sequence originates from a woman aged 70-85 years with COVID-19, enrolled during active disease.

The CDR3 loop is CASSLGSVEGKVRGYTF. The CDR3 coding sequence is TGTGCCAGCAGCTTAGGGTCTGTCGAGGGAAAGGTGAGGGGCTACACCTTC. The chain couples TRBV7-2 to TRBJ1-2; D uncertain. CDR3 length: 17 residues. CDR1 SGHTA and CDR2 FQGNSA come from the germline V gene. Trimming cost V 1 base and J 8 bases, with 23 bases left between them.